This entry lists 21 T cell receptor beta chains sequenced from one sample in a study of shared clonotypes between healthy human individuals. Generated by immunoSEQ multiplex PCR, the TCRdb table keeps only in-frame clones and is missing some. This table holds around 2,000,000 clones, 90% to 95% found once. Sample: naive CD4+ T cells sorted from blood. Subset meaning: CD45RA+ positively selected. The receptors come from a man between 18 and 29 years old in good health.

The V gene is TRBV7-9, the J gene TRBJ1-6; D call uncertain. V lost 3 bases, J lost 7 bases, and 4 bases lay in between. The CDR3 contains 12 residues. Germline CDR1 is SEHNR and CDR2 is FQNEAQ (reference sequence). This CDR3 is CASSFPNSPLHF. The CDR3 nucleotides are TGTGCCAGCAGCTTTCCGAATTCACCCCTCCACTTT.

CDR3 sequence: CAWSVGRDKETQYF. In DNA form, the CDR3 reads TGTGCCTGGAGTGTGGGTCGGGATAAAGAGACCCAGTACTTC. The gene calls are TRBV30 and TRBJ2-5; a possible D gene is TRBD2 (5 bases). V lost 0 bases and J lost 3, with 11 bases in between. CDR1 GTSNPN and CDR2 SVGIG come from the germline V gene (reference sequence). The CDR3 is 14 residues long.

A remark on this clone: One base away lies a much larger clone, so this may be a sequencing read error. The chain carries TRBV5-5 and TRBJ1-6; no clear D. Germline CDR1 is SGHKS and CDR2 is YYEKEE (reference sequence). The CDR3 totals 12 residues. Trimming removed 5 bases from V and 5 bases from J, with 5 bases in between. The CDR3 DNA sequence: TGTGCCAGCAGACAAGATAATTCACCCCTCCACTTT. Its protein is CASRQDNSPLHF.

This rearrangement joins TRBV5-1 to TRBJ2-3; 8 positions match TRBD2. The CDR3 has 15 residues. CDR1 and CDR2 from the germline V gene are SGHRS and YFSETQ. J was trimmed by 0 bases and V by 4 bases; bases with no gene match: 4. CDR3 DNA: TGCGCCAGCAGCATACGACTAGCGAGCACAGATACGCAGTATTTT. Translation: CASSIRLASTDTQYF.

The chain recombines TRBV19 with TRBJ1-2; possibly TRBD1 for D (5 bases). Trimming cost V 3 bases and J 5 bases, with 10 bases left between them. Per the germline V gene, CDR1 is LNHDA and CDR2 is SQIVND (reference sequence). This CDR3 region has 13 residues. The CDR3 loop is CASSILGEYGYTF. CDR3 in DNA: TGTGCCAGTAGTATCTTGGGGGAATATGGCTACACCTTC.

The chain couples TRBV2 to TRBJ1-2, with unresolved D. V lost 3 bases, J lost 3 bases, and 14 bases lay in between. Germline CDR1 and CDR2: SNHLY and FYNNEI. The CDR3 runs to 15 residues. In nucleotides, the CDR3 is TGTGCCAGCAGTGAGGTTTCGTTAGGAGACTATGGCTACACCTTC. Amino acids: CASSEVSLGDYGYTF. Using reference TRBV2 and TRBJ1-2 for the parts outside the CDR3, the full variable domain is EPEVTQTPSHQVTQMGQEVILRCVPISNHLYFYWYRQILGQKVEFLVSFYNNEISEKSEIFDDQFSVERPDGSNFTLKIRSTKLEDSAMYFCASSEVSLGDYGYTFGSGTRLTVV.

DNA of the CDR3: TGTGCTAGTGGTTTGGGGACTACCTTCAATGAGCAGTTCTTC. Residues: CASGLGTTFNEQFF. This chain links TRBV12-5 with TRBJ2-1, with D possibly being TRBD2 (6 bases). V lost 1 base, J lost 6 bases, and 10 bases lay in between. Germline V lookup: CDR1 LGHNT, CDR2 FRNRAP. The CDR3 extends over 14 amino acids.

This chain connects TRBV10-3 to TRBJ2-3, with D unclear. This CDR3 has 13 amino acids. With 9 bases removed from V and 0 bases from J, the gap between germline ends came to 10 bases. CDR1 is ENHRY and CDR2 is SYGVKD in the germline V gene. The CDR3: CAINMASTDTQYF. In nucleotides, the CDR3 is TGTGCCATAAACATGGCTAGCACAGATACGCAGTATTTT.

This chain links TRBV5-6 with TRBJ2-7, with D possibly being TRBD2 (5 bases). The CDR3 is 14 amino acids. Trimming removed 4 bases at V and 5 bases at J, with 16 bases between. Germline V lookup: CDR1 SGHDT, CDR2 YYEEEE. The CDR3 spells CASSPVWGEDEQYF. CDR3 DNA sequence: TGTGCCAGCAGCCCTGTATGGGGAGAAGACGAGCAGTACTTC. The variable domain in full, with the rest retrieved from reference TRBV5-6 and TRBJ2-7, is DAGVTQSPTHLIKTRGQQVTLRCSPKSGHDTVSWYQQALGQGPQFIFQYYEEEERQRGNFPDRFSGHQFPNYSSELNVNALLLGDSALYLCASSPVWGEDEQYFGPGTRLTVT.

The chain recombines TRBV14 with TRBJ1-2, with TRBD1 identical over 12 bases. Losses at the gene ends were 3 bases for V and 4 bases for J; bases not matched to a gene: 3. The length of the CDR3 is 15 residues. CDR1 is SGHDN and CDR2 is FVKESK in the germline V gene. This CDR3 is CASSQGTGGSYGYTF. For the CDR3, the DNA is TGTGCCAGCAGCCAGGGGACAGGGGGCAGCTATGGCTACACCTTC.

The V call is TRBV6-1, the J call TRBJ2-7, with 7 bases identical to TRBD1. There are 15 residues in the CDR3. Germline values: CDR1 MNHNS, CDR2 SASEGT. With 7 bases clipped from V and 3 bases from J, the junction kept 12 bases outside the gene matches. The CDR3 reads CASIPRQGTIYEQYF. The CDR3 region has the DNA TGTGCCAGCATACCCAGACAGGGCACCATCTACGAGCAGTACTTC.

J is TRBJ2-7 and V is TRBV11-3; 7 bases are a match to TRBD2. V dropped 3 bases and J dropped 3; count of bases not matched to a gene: 8. The CDR3 has 15 residues. The germline CDR1 and CDR2 sequences are SGHNT and YENEEA. The CDR3 DNA reads TGTGCCAGCAGCTTGGAGGGCGGGGGAGACTACGAGCAGTACTTC. Its translation: CASSLEGGGDYEQYF.

On this clone: Other nucleotide sequences in the sample specify the same CDR3. This chain joins TRBV5-1 and TRBJ2-7, with D uncertain. The V gene's germline CDR1 is SGHRS and CDR2 YFSETQ. The length of the CDR3 is 12 residues. Trimming left V 4 bases short and J 7 bases short, with 12 bases between. CDR3: CASSPQGREQYF. CDR3 in DNA: TGCGCCAGCAGCCCCCAAGGACGTGAGCAGTACTTC.

The V call is TRBV29-1, the J call TRBJ2-5; possibly TRBD2 for D (6 bases). Germline assignment: CDR1 SQVTM and CDR2 ANQGSEA. The CDR3 runs to 13 residues. Trimming left V 4 bases short and J 5 bases short, with 14 bases between. The CDR3 sequence: CSVAGAELETQYF. CDR3 sequence (DNA): TGCAGCGTTGCGGGAGCCGAATTGGAGACCCAGTACTTC.

This clone was observed a few times. This chain joins TRBV23-1 and TRBJ2-7; TRBD1 might be the D (6 bases). TRBV23-1 is sorted into the ORF group, with uncertain function. This CDR3 is 14 amino acids long. Deletions cut 2 bases from V and 7 bases from J, with 15 bases between. This CDR3 reads CASSQLTGLEEQYF. The CDR3 coding sequence is TGCGCCAGCAGTCAACTCACAGGGTTGGAGGAGCAGTACTTC.

The chain is built from TRBV9 and TRBJ2-1; 8 bases map to TRBD2. This CDR3 has 15 amino acids. The germline V gene encodes CDR1 SGDLS and CDR2 YYNGEE. Trimming cost V 7 bases and J 7 bases; bases outside gene matches: 13. CDR3 coding DNA: TGTGCCAGCGGAACGAGCGGGAGTAGAGAAAATGAGCAGTTCTTC. Amino acids: CASGTSGSRENEQFF.

To note about this clone: Other DNA sequences of this sample code for an identical CDR3. The chain recombines TRBV6-5 with TRBJ1-3, with no clear D. Germline V gene data show CDR1 as MNHEY and CDR2 as SVGAGI. V lost 0 bases to trimming and J lost 0 bases, with 9 bases between them. The CDR3 sequence is 16 residues long. The CDR3 loop is CASSYSVPSSGNTIYF. The CDR3 DNA reads TGTGCCAGCAGTTACTCGGTGCCGAGCTCTGGAAACACCATATATTTT.

This chain joins TRBV5-1 and TRBJ1-2; TRBD1 matches at 10 bases. Trimming removed 3 bases from V and 5 bases from J; junction bases left unmatched: 4. Germline CDR1 reads SGHRS; CDR2 reads YFSETQ. CDR3 length: 14 residues. The CDR3 region has the DNA TGCGCCAGCAGCTGGGGGACAGGGGAATATGGCTACACCTTC. Translated: CASSWGTGEYGYTF.

The chain recombines TRBV5-1 with TRBJ1-4; D uncertain. The V end was cut by 1 base, the J end by 4 bases, with 5 bases between. The CDR3 is 13 amino acids. Germline assignment: CDR1 SGHRS and CDR2 YFSETQ. The CDR3 coding sequence is TGCGCCAGCAGCTTGACAGTTAATGAAAAACTGTTTTTT. It yields the protein CASSLTVNEKLFF.

CDR3 residues: CASSYRGGSGGNEQFF. The CDR3 DNA reads TGTGCCAGCAGTTACCGAGGAGGGTCCGGCGGGAATGAGCAGTTCTTC. The chain links TRBV6-5 to TRBJ2-1; maybe TRBD2 (6 bases). Trimming cost V 2 bases and J 7 bases, with 18 bases left between them. The germline CDR1 and CDR2 sequences are MNHEY and SVGAGI. The CDR3 is 16 residues long.

The V gene is TRBV10-3, the J gene TRBJ2-3, with D perhaps TRBD2 (6 bases). Germline V lookup: CDR1 ENHRY, CDR2 SYGVKD. There are 18 residues in the CDR3. The germline V and J ends were trimmed by 3 bases and 6 bases, with 25 bases remaining between them. The CDR3 coding sequence is TGTGCCATCAGTGACCTCGGGGGTAGCGGTGATTTTGGGGATACGCAGTATTTT. Encoded protein: CAISDLGGSGDFGDTQYF.